The 13 T cell receptor beta chains presented below share a single source sample, sequenced in a study of T cells in Graves' hyperthyroidism and ophthalmopathy. The source material, RNA transcripts, was used to amplify TCR beta CDR3 regions. HTBI primers drove first-round RT-PCR of the TCR CDR3. From the multiplex PCR reads, TCRdb called clonotypes with MiXCR, one entry per CDR3 protein. The sample holds 700,000 to 950,000 distinct CDR3 sequences, 30% to 40% seen once. Specimen: blood. These receptors were taken from a woman in her forties with Graves' hyperthyroidism.

To note about this clonotype: A much larger clone lies one base from this, so it may be a read error. The CDR3 is CASSWTGTSSYEQYF. The CDR3 nucleotides read TGCGCCAGCAGCTGGACCGGGACTTCCTCCTACGAGCAGTACTTC. This sequence joins TRBV5-1 and TRBJ2-7; maybe TRBD2 (6 bases). The CDR3 covers 15 residues. CDR1 and CDR2 (germline): SGHRS, YFSETQ. V was pared by 3 bases and J by 0 bases, with 13 bases between.

About this clonotype: This may arise from a read error, as a much more abundant clone is one base away. The chain recombines TRBV19 with TRBJ2-6, with D hard to call. This CDR3 spans 15 amino acids. Per the germline V gene, CDR1 is LNHDA and CDR2 is SQIVND (reference sequence). Written as DNA, the CDR3 is TGTGCCAGAAGTATCATTCAGTCTGGGGCCAACGTCCTGACTTTC. It specifies CARSIIQSGANVLTF.

Worth noting for this clonotype: This may be a read error: a much more frequent sequence differs by one nucleotide. The chain links TRBV29-1 to TRBJ1-1, with 10 bases that match TRBD1. The CDR3 consists of 16 residues. Germline values: CDR1 SQVTM, CDR2 ANQGSEA. V shed 6 bases, J shed 2 bases, and the junction held 12 bases outside the gene matches. The chain's CDR3 is CSVVPPTGGGNTEAFF. The DNA of the CDR3 is TGCAGCGTCGTTCCCCCGACAGGGGGCGGAAACACTGAAGCTTTCTTT.

The chain carries TRBV12-3 or TRBV12-4 and TRBJ1-5, with a weak D call TRBD1 (6 bases). This CDR3 has 16 residues. V was clipped by 4 bases and J by 2 bases, with 15 bases between them. DNA for the CDR3: TGTGCCAGCAGTTCTGCAGGGGCTGTTGGCAATCAGCCCCAGCATTTT. Amino acids: CASSSAGAVGNQPQHF.

Points on this clonotype: The junction differs from germline at one of its ends, possibly a read error. V gene TRBV5-1 combines with J gene TRBJ2-2, with D unresolved. The CDR3 has 15 residues. Germline loops: CDR1 SGHRS, CDR2 YFSETQ. CDR3 sequence reads: CASSIPSTNTGELFF. CDR3 nucleotide sequence: TGTGCCAGCAGCATACCCTCAACGAACACCGGGGAGCTGTTTTTT. The full variable domain, completed using reference TRBV5-1 and TRBJ2-2, is KAGVTQTPRYLIKTRGQQVTLSCSPISGHRSVSWYQQTPGQGLQFLFEYFSETQRNKGNFPGRFSGRQFSNSRSEMNVSTLELGDSALYLCASSIPSTNTGELFFGEGSRLTVL.

The chain is built from TRBV6-5 and TRBJ1-2, with a tentative D call TRBD1 (6 bases). CDR1 is MNHEY and CDR2 is SVGAGI in the germline V gene. V lost 5 bases, J lost 8 bases, and 24 bases lay in between. There are 16 residues in the CDR3. The CDR3 region has the DNA TGTGCCAGCAGTAACCTAAAGACCGGGACAAACGACGGCTACACCTTC. Translation gives CASSNLKTGTNDGYTF.

In its sample, this clonotype was seen many times. This chain joins TRBV7-2 and TRBJ1-5; 7 nucleotides match TRBD1. The V segment lost 8 bases and the J segment 7 bases; nucleotides outside the gene matches: 8. Germline V lookup: CDR1 SGHTA, CDR2 FQGNSA. This CDR3 is 13 amino acids long. CDR3 DNA: TGTGCCAGCGCCGACAGGGTGTCACAGCCCCAGCATTTT. Its translation: CASADRVSQPQHF. The full variable domain, in which reference TRBV7-2 and TRBJ1-5 provide the parts outside the CDR3, is GAGVSQSPSNKVTEKGKDVELRCDPISGHTALYWYRQSLGQGLEFLIYFQGNSAPDKSGLPSDRFSAERTGGSVSTLTIQRTQQEDSAVYLCASADRVSQPQHFGDGTRLSIL.

The rearrangement uses TRBV6-6 and TRBJ1-2; tentatively, D is TRBD1 (5 bases). Germline V gene data show CDR1 as MNHNY and CDR2 as SVGAGI (reference sequence). Trimming took off 5 bases at V and 2 bases at J, with 18 bases between the two ends. The CDR3 is 16 amino acids. DNA for the CDR3: TGTGCCAGCAGTGTCCCTCCCAGGGATTGCAACTATGGCTACACCTTC. Amino acids: CASSVPPRDCNYGYTF.

This clonotype was seen repeatedly, ten times or more. The chain couples TRBV19 to TRBJ1-1, with a weak D call TRBD1 (5 bases). Deletions cut 7 bases from V and 0 bases from J, with 12 bases between. Germline CDR1 is LNHDA and CDR2 is SQIVND (reference sequence). The CDR3 consists of 14 residues. The CDR3 reads CASNPGRMNTEAFF. In DNA, the CDR3 is TGTGCCAGTAACCCGGGACGGATGAACACTGAAGCTTTCTTT.

Only a few counts were recorded for this clonotype. The junction differs from germline at one of its ends, possibly a read error. V gene TRBV10-1 combines with J gene TRBJ2-6; TRBD1 agrees at 7 bases. CDR3 length: 17 amino acids. Germline lookup yields CDR1 WNHNN and CDR2 SYGVQD (reference sequence). The CDR3 sequence is CASSYPTGASGANVLTF. DNA for the CDR3: TGTGCCAGCAGTTACCCAACAGGGGCTTCTGGGGCCAACGTCCTGACTTTC.

This clonotype came up many times. The V and J genes are TRBV7-6 and TRBJ1-5, with no clear D. Trimming pared 3 bases from V and 6 bases from J, leaving 12 bases between. The V gene's germline CDR1 is SGHVS and CDR2 FNYEAQ. The CDR3 is made up of 14 amino acids. CDR3 bases: TGTGCCAGCAGCTTTTTGAGGGCAGGTCAGCCCCAGCATTTT. Its translation is CASSFLRAGQPQHF.

This clonotype occurred a few times. The chain recombines TRBV6-2 or TRBV6-3 with TRBJ2-5; D unclear. The CDR3 is 12 amino acids. Germline CDR1 and CDR2: MNHEY and SVGEGT. V lost 8 bases to trimming and J lost 6 bases, with 13 bases between them. DNA of the CDR3: TGTGCCAGCTTCGACGAGGCCCAGACCCAGTACTTC. Amino acid sequence: CASFDEAQTQYF.

This chain connects TRBV6-1 to TRBJ2-7, with unresolved D. Trimming left V 0 bases short and J 6 bases short, with 9 bases between. The CDR3 consists of 13 residues. Germline assignment: CDR1 MNHNS and CDR2 SASEGT. The CDR3 here is CASSEALVSEQYF. In nucleotides, the CDR3 is TGTGCCAGCAGTGAAGCATTGGTCTCCGAGCAGTACTTC.